A single sample is the source of the 14 T cell receptor beta chains below, sequenced in a study of Ad26.COV2.S vaccination and SARS-CoV-2 variants (dated by TCRdb to the early 2020s). The library was produced with the immunoSEQ multiplex PCR assay. TCRdb provides this immuneACCESS table in a form limited to in-frame rearrangements. Some clones are lacking; in checked studies, under half of them reflect an unresolved V gene, and why the rest are absent is not known. The sample profile shows hundreds of thousands of clones; 89% of them were found once. The ten largest make up around 2.5% of the sample. Read against the paper, the sample's treatment or condition label means: 19 received Ad26.COV2.S at low or high dose, single or two shots; 5 received placebo; per-sample allocation not given. Repertoires of vaccine and placebo recipients were sequenced from samples collected on day 63 after the first injection.

Source: peripheral blood, taken in a trial of Ad26.COV2.S vaccine versus placebo. These receptor sequences come from a person between 18 and 65 years old who received the Ad26.COV2.S COVID-19 vaccine or a placebo.

This chain uses TRBV15 with TRBJ1-4, with TRBD1 identical over 9 bases. V lost 3 bases to trimming and J lost 8 bases; unmatched junction nucleotides: 19. CDR1 and CDR2 (germline): LNHNV, YYDKDF (reference sequence). This CDR3 region has 19 residues. The CDR3 DNA is TGTGCCACCAGCAGGGCGGGACAGGGAATGTTAGGGTCGGGCGAAAAACTGTTTTTT. Its translation is CATSRAGQGMLGSGEKLFF.

Worth noting for this clone: Other DNA sequences from this sample encode an identical CDR3 as well. The rearrangement joins TRBV18 to TRBJ2-5, with D perhaps TRBD1 (6 bases). This CDR3 is built from 13 residues. Germline V gene lookup returns CDR1 KGHSH and CDR2 LQKENI. Trimming removed 6 bases from V and 2 bases from J, with 10 bases in between. The DNA for the CDR3 is TGTGCCAGCTCTCCCGGACAGCAAGAGACCCAGTACTTC. It specifies CASSPGQQETQYF.

Written as DNA, the CDR3 is TGTGCCAGCAGTGACCTGTCGGGACCGGGCGGGGAGCTGTTTTTT. Amino acid sequence: CASSDLSGPGGELFF. The chain has TRBV6-1 and TRBJ2-2; TRBD1 or TRBD2 may be the D gene (5 bases each). V lost 3 bases to trimming and J lost 7 bases, with 15 bases between them. This CDR3 region has 15 residues. Germline V CDR1 and CDR2: MNHNS, SASEGT.

This chain uses TRBV7-2 with TRBJ2-3; TRBD1 matches 9 bases. This CDR3 contains 15 residues. V was pared by 7 bases and J by 5 bases, with 10 bases of the junction left unmatched. CDR1 and CDR2 from the germline V gene are SGHTA and FQGNSA. This chain's CDR3 is CASNPRTGVGDTQYF. The CDR3 DNA reads as TGTGCCAGCAACCCTAGGACAGGGGTGGGAGATACGCAGTATTTT.

The chain couples TRBV29-1 to TRBJ1-4, with a weak D call TRBD1 (6 bases). V was cut by 7 bases and J by 3 bases, with 15 bases left in between. CDR1 SQVTM and CDR2 ANQGSEA come from the germline V gene. CDR3 length: 14 residues. The CDR3 DNA reads TGCAGCGCCGGGGGGGCAGGAGCTAATGAAAAACTGTTTTTT. The encoded protein is CSAGGAGANEKLFF. Full variable domain (outside the CDR3, taken from reference TRBV29-1 and TRBJ1-4): SAVISQKPSRDICQRGTSLTIQCQVDSQVTMMFWYRQQPGQSLTLIATANQGSEATYESGFVIDKFPISRPNLTFSTLTVSNMSPEDSSIYLCSAGGAGANEKLFFGSGTQLSVL.

The genes are TRBV6-5 and TRBJ2-7; 9 bases line up with TRBD1. Germline-derived CDR1 and CDR2 are MNHEY and SVGAGI. V lost 5 bases and J lost 4; bases outside the gene matches: 9. The CDR3 contains 15 residues. CDR3 region: CASSLPGQGRYEQYF. The CDR3 nucleotides are TGTGCCAGCAGTCTCCCGGGACAGGGTCGGTACGAGCAGTACTTC.

The genes are TRBV28 and TRBJ1-6; D might be TRBD1 (6 bases). V dropped 2 bases and J dropped 5 bases, with 10 bases sitting between them. The length of the CDR3 is 15 residues. From germline, CDR1 is MDHEN and CDR2 SYDVKM. The CDR3: CASSLGGQHNSPLHF. DNA for the CDR3: TGTGCCAGCAGTTTAGGCGGACAGCATAATTCACCCCTCCACTTT.

The chain links TRBV5-1 to TRBJ2-1; D call uncertain. Germline V lookup: CDR1 SGHRS, CDR2 YFSETQ. The CDR3 consists of 14 residues. V shed 1 base and J shed 0 bases, with 5 bases lying between them. DNA of the CDR3: TGCGCCAGCAGCTTGTCGAGCTCCTACAATGAGCAGTTCTTC. Its protein product is CASSLSSSYNEQFF.

This clone was picked up one time. This sequence joins TRBV28 and TRBJ2-3, with D possibly being TRBD1 or TRBD2 (5 bases each). The germline V gene has CDR1 MDHEN and CDR2 SYDVKM. Trimming pared 2 bases from V and 5 bases from J, leaving 5 bases between. This CDR3 has 12 residues. The CDR3 DNA reads as TGTGCCAGCAGTTTAGGGGGAGATACGCAGTATTTT. Protein sequence: CASSLGGDTQYF.

This clone has just one count. This rearrangement joins TRBV7-9 to TRBJ1-3, with D unresolved. CDR1 and CDR2 from the germline V gene are SEHNR and FQNEAQ (reference sequence). The V and J ends lost 2 bases and 3 bases respectively, with 11 bases between them. The CDR3 extends over 15 amino acids. The CDR3 loop reads CASSLSWGSGNTIYF. CDR3 coding DNA: TGTGCCAGCAGCTTAAGTTGGGGTAGTGGAAACACCATATATTTT.

As DNA, the CDR3 is TGTGCCAGCAGCTTTGGGGGGGCCACCCAAAAACTGTTTTTT. Its translation: CASSFGGATQKLFF. The J gene is TRBJ1-4, the V gene TRBV5-4; D perhaps matches TRBD1 (6 bases). Germline CDR1 SGHNT, CDR2 YYREEE (reference sequence). V lost 2 bases and J lost 9, with 14 bases in between. The length of the CDR3 is 14 residues.

This sequence joins TRBV11-2 and TRBJ2-7; the D call may be TRBD1 or TRBD2 (5 bases each). The germline gives CDR1 SGHAT, CDR2 FQNNGV. The V gene lost 2 bases and the J gene lost 3 bases, with 11 bases spanning the gap. The CDR3 covers 14 residues. The CDR3 spells CASSLRGPFYEQYF. The CDR3 region has the DNA TGTGCCAGCAGCTTAAGGGGACCGTTCTACGAGCAGTACTTC.

The V call is TRBV5-1, the J call TRBJ1-4; tentatively, D is TRBD1 (6 bases). Germline V gives CDR1 SGHRS, CDR2 YFSETQ. Trimming cost V 0 bases and J 2 bases, with 8 bases left between them. The CDR3 covers 15 residues. The CDR3 region is CASSLEGVTNEKLFF. The DNA of the CDR3 is TGCGCCAGCAGCTTGGAGGGGGTCACTAATGAAAAACTGTTTTTT.

With regard to this clone: This same CDR3 is encoded by further DNA sequences in the sample. J is TRBJ2-3 and V is TRBV5-4; possibly TRBD1 for D (6 bases). V gave up 3 bases and J gave up 3 bases, with 11 bases separating them. CDR3 length: 14 residues. CDR1 SGHNT and CDR2 YYREEE come from the germline V gene (reference sequence). The CDR3 loop reads CASSSQRGTDTQYF. CDR3 in DNA: TGTGCCAGCAGCTCGCAAAGGGGGACAGATACGCAGTATTTT.